These T cell receptor beta chains were read from a single sample in a study of blood T cell repertoires in COVID-19. Sequenced by immunoSEQ multiplex PCR; TCRdb stores in-frame clones only, minus some. The table shows 650,000 to 800,000 clones, with around 89% occurring only once. The sample was peripheral blood. These receptors were obtained from a woman between 18 and 30 years old with acute or convalescent COVID-19. CDR3s include the opening cysteine and the closing phenylalanine or tryptophan. D genes are given only for firm matches. A clone size is listed for some rows: how often the clone was seen (once, few, many), or a class if it is expanded.

cdr3_nt cdr3_aa j_call clone_size d_call v_call
TGTGCCAGCAGTGTGGAGACGAACACTGAAGCTTTCTTT CASSVETNTEAFF TRBJ1-1 NA NA TRBV25-1
TGTGCCAGCGGCCCCACCCCGGCCCAGGACACCGGGGAGCTGTTTTTT CASGPTPAQDTGELFF TRBJ2-2 NA NA TRBV7-8
TGCAGCGTTGAAGAACGCGAGGCCTATGGCTACACCTTC CSVEEREAYGYTF TRBJ1-2 NA NA TRBV29-1
TGTGCCTGGAGTCCGGGATCAACTAATGAAAAACTGTTTTTT CAWSPGSTNEKLFF TRBJ1-4 NA NA TRBV30
TGCAGCGTTGGGTCTGGAGGGAACACTGAAGCTTTCTTT CSVGSGGNTEAFF TRBJ1-1 NA NA TRBV29-1
TGTGCCAGCTCACCGATCGGGACTCCAGATGGCTACACCTTC CASSPIGTPDGYTF TRBJ1-2 NA NA TRBV18
TGTGCCAGCAGTTACTTCAGGTGGAAGCTCCTCTCTGAAGCTTTCTTT CASSYFRWKLLSEAFF TRBJ1-1 NA NA TRBV6-2/TRBV6-3
TGTGCCAGCAGCGTAGGTGGCCTTAATGAAAAACTGTTTTTT CASSVGGLNEKLFF TRBJ1-4 NA NA TRBV9
TGCGCCAGCAGCCAAGTCATCAACACTGAAGCTTTCTTT CASSQVINTEAFF TRBJ1-1 NA NA TRBV4-1
TGTGCCAGCAGTTACGCGCAGGGAAATGGCTACACCTTC CASSYAQGNGYTF TRBJ1-2 NA NA TRBV6-6
TGTGCCAGCAGCTTGGGCAGGGTACCCTCTAACTATGGCTACACCTTC CASSLGRVPSNYGYTF TRBJ1-2 NA NA TRBV13
TGCGCCAGCAGCCAACTCGATTCACCCCTCCACTTT CASSQLDSPLHF TRBJ1-6 NA NA TRBV4-1
TGTGCCAGCAGCCAAGGAAAACGGGGGGCCAATGAAGCTTTCTTT CASSQGKRGANEAFF TRBJ1-1 NA NA TRBV3-1/TRBV3-2
TGTGCCATCAGTGAACCGGGACAGGGGGACTATGGCTACACCTTC CAISEPGQGDYGYTF TRBJ1-2 NA TRBD1 TRBV10-3
TGTGCCAGCACCCCTGGTTTAGTTGAAGCTTTCTTT CASTPGLVEAFF TRBJ1-1 NA NA TRBV7-9
TGTGCCAGCAGCTTAAGACAGGGTGAAGGTGCTGAAGCTTTCTTT CASSLRQGEGAEAFF TRBJ1-1 NA TRBD1 TRBV7-8
TGTGCCAGCAGCCTTGGGGACAGGGGTGGCTACACCTTC CASSLGDRGGYTF TRBJ1-2 NA TRBD1 TRBV7-8
TGTGCCAGCAGACGCGGATACCCCACTGAAGCTTTCTTT CASRRGYPTEAFF TRBJ1-1 NA NA TRBV28
TGTGCCAGCAGTTTAGGTGGAGTTTATGGCTACACCTTC CASSLGGVYGYTF TRBJ1-2 NA NA TRBV12-3/TRBV12-4
TGTGCCAGCCCGCGTGGGACAGAACACGGTGAAGCTTTCTTT CASPRGTEHGEAFF TRBJ1-1 NA TRBD1 TRBV28
TGTGCCAGCGGTCCCTTTCGAGGGACAGGGTCTTACGAGCAGTACTTC CASGPFRGTGSYEQYF TRBJ2-7 NA TRBD1 TRBV28
TGTGCCAGCAGTTTCGTGAACACTGAAGCTTTCTTT CASSFVNTEAFF TRBJ1-1 NA NA TRBV12-3/TRBV12-4
TGTGCCAGCAGACCCGGGACAGGGGCCCTGAACACTGAAGCTTTCTTT CASRPGTGALNTEAFF TRBJ1-1 NA TRBD1 TRBV14
TGTGCCAGCAGCTTATGGCAGGGTGGCACCGGGGAGCTGTTTTTT CASSLWQGGTGELFF TRBJ2-2 NA NA TRBV7-2
TGTGCCAGCGGAACACAGGGGGCGTCCACTGAAGCTTTCTTT CASGTQGASTEAFF TRBJ1-1 NA TRBD1 TRBV11-2
TGTGCCAGTAGTAGGGGACAGGGGCAGCTTGGCTACACCTTC CASSRGQGQLGYTF TRBJ1-2 NA TRBD1 TRBV19
TGTGCCAGCAGCCCCCACGACCCTAGCGGGGGAACATACGAGCAGTACTTC CASSPHDPSGGTYEQYF TRBJ2-7 NA TRBD2 TRBV3-1/TRBV3-2
TGTGCCAGCAGTGCCCCGACTAGCGGCCCCTACAATGAGCAGTTCTTC CASSAPTSGPYNEQFF TRBJ2-1 once TRBD2 TRBV6-1
TGCGCCAGCAGCTGGGGACAGGGGCAGTACTTC CASSWGQGQYF TRBJ2-7 NA TRBD1 TRBV5-1
TGTGCCATCGAAACCAGGGGCCAGAACACTGAAGCTTTCTTT CAIETRGQNTEAFF TRBJ1-1 NA NA TRBV7-9
TGTGCCACCAGTGAGTCAGGGTTTGGCTACACCTTC CATSESGFGYTF TRBJ1-2 NA NA TRBV24-1
TGTGCCACTCAACTCTTCGGGGAGACCCAGTACTTC CATQLFGETQYF TRBJ2-5 NA NA TRBV2
TGCGCCAGCAGCGTCGCTAGCGGAAGCTACGAGCAGTACTTC CASSVASGSYEQYF TRBJ2-7 NA TRBD2 TRBV5-1
TGCAGCGTCCCAGGACAACCCTACGATTACCCTGAAGCTTTCTTT CSVPGQPYDYPEAFF TRBJ1-1 once NA TRBV29-1
TGTGCCACCAGTGATGGGGGGGAAGCTTTCTTT CATSDGGEAFF TRBJ1-1 NA NA TRBV24-1
TGTGCCAGCAGCGACCCCCGGGGAGGGGATATGAGCGGCTACACCTTC CASSDPRGGDMSGYTF TRBJ1-2 once NA TRBV11-2
TGCGCCAGCAGGCTGACTAGCGGGGGAACAGATACGCAGTATTTT CASRLTSGGTDTQYF TRBJ2-3 NA TRBD2 TRBV4-1
TGTGCCAGCTCGGGGATCTCTGGAAACACCATATATTTT CASSGISGNTIYF TRBJ1-3 NA NA TRBV6-5
TGCAGCGTGGTCAGACAGGCGAACACTGAAGCTTTCTTT CSVVRQANTEAFF TRBJ1-1 once NA TRBV29-1
TGCAGCGCCCCAGGGGACGCTAACTATGGCTACACCTTC CSAPGDANYGYTF TRBJ1-2 NA NA TRBV29-1
TGTGCCAGCGGAAAGACAGGGTTCGGGTCACCCCTCCACTTT CASGKTGFGSPLHF TRBJ1-6 few TRBD1 TRBV6-5
TGTGCCAGCAGCCAACGGGACAGGGGATTCAATGAGCAGTTCTTC CASSQRDRGFNEQFF TRBJ2-1 NA TRBD1 TRBV7-9
TGTGCCAGAAGCTTAACCTCACTCAGGTCGATTTATGGCTACACCTTC CARSLTSLRSIYGYTF TRBJ1-2 NA NA TRBV5-3
TGTGCCAGCAGTTTACCAGGGGGATATGGCTACACCTTC CASSLPGGYGYTF TRBJ1-2 NA TRBD1 TRBV12-3/TRBV12-4
TGTGCCAGCAGTTACGGCCCTAGCACAGATACGCAGTATTTT CASSYGPSTDTQYF TRBJ2-3 NA NA TRBV6-5
TGTGCCAGCAGCTGGGACAGTATGCTTAACTATGGCTACACCTTC CASSWDSMLNYGYTF TRBJ1-2 NA TRBD1 TRBV7-9
TGTGCCAGCAGCTTATTCGGGAACACTGAAGCTTTCTTT CASSLFGNTEAFF TRBJ1-1 NA NA TRBV13
TGTGCCAGCAGCCCCGGGACAGGGGACACCGGGGAGCTGTTTTTT CASSPGTGDTGELFF TRBJ2-2 once TRBD1 TRBV6-2/TRBV6-3
TGTGCCAGCAGTTACTCCTCGGGTTTCAATGAGCAGTTCTTC CASSYSSGFNEQFF TRBJ2-1 few NA TRBV6-2/TRBV6-3
TGTGCCATCAGTGATACCCAGGGGAGGGGTAGCGAGACCCAGTACTTC CAISDTQGRGSETQYF TRBJ2-5 NA NA TRBV10-3
TGTGCCAGCGCAAGTCCGGGACAGCTCAACAATGAGCAGTTCTTC CASASPGQLNNEQFF TRBJ2-1 NA TRBD1 TRBV5-5
TGTGCCAGTAGTATTGCCGAACCACACGACAATGAGCAGTTCTTC CASSIAEPHDNEQFF TRBJ2-1 few NA TRBV19
TGTGCCAGTAGGACTACCGGGACAGGGGAGCAGTACTTC CASRTTGTGEQYF TRBJ2-7 once TRBD1 TRBV19
TGTGCCAGCAGGGAGAATAGCGTAACCGGGGAGCTGTTTTTT CASRENSVTGELFF TRBJ2-2 NA NA TRBV6-5